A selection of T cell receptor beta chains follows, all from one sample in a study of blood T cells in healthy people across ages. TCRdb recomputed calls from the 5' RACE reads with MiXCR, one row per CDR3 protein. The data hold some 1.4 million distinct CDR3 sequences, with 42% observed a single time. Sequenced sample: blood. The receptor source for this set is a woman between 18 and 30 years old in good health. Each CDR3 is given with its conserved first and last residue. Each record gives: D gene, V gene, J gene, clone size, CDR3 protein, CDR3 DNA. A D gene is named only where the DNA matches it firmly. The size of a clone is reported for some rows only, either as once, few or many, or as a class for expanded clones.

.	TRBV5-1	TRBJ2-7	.	CASSWDSSYSFEQYF	TGCGCCAGCAGCTGGGATTCTAGCTATTCGTTCGAGCAGTACTTC
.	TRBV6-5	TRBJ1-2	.	CASSAEDGYTF	TGTGCCAGCAGTGCAGAGGATGGCTACACCTTC
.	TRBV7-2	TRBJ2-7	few	CASSSASPPYEQYF	TGTGCCAGCAGCTCGGCTAGCCCTCCCTACGAGCAGTACTTC
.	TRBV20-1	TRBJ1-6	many	CSAPGGSYNSPLHF	TGCAGTGCCCCCGGCGGCTCCTATAATTCACCCCTCCACTTT
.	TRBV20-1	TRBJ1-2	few	CSARDLEGGYTF	TGCAGTGCTAGAGATTTGGAGGGTGGCTACACCTTC
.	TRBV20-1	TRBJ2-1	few	CSASRGLEQFF	TGCAGTGCTAGCCGGGGGCTTGAGCAGTTCTTC
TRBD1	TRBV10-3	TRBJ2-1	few	CAISTSGTAYNEQFF	TGTGCCATCAGTACATCCGGGACAGCCTACAATGAGCAGTTCTTC
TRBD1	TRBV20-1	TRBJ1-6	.	CSATAGGVGSPLHF	TGCAGTGCTACCGCAGGGGGGGTCGGTTCACCCCTCCACTTT
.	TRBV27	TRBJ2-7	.	CASRRTGYYEQYF	TGTGCCAGCAGGAGGACGGGTTACTACGAGCAGTACTTC
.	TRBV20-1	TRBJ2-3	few	CSAYATGLSRDTQYF	TGCAGTGCCTATGCCACCGGGCTCTCTAGAGATACGCAGTATTTT
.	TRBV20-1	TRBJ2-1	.	CSASWGYGNEQFF	TGCAGTGCTAGTTGGGGGTACGGCAATGAGCAGTTCTTC
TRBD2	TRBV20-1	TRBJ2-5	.	CSARERAGGNEQYF	TGCAGTGCTAGAGAGCGAGCGGGAGGGAATGAGCAGTACTTC